This TCR beta chain was found in a study of blood T cell repertoires in COVID-19. The authors' processing: Estimated nucleated cell counts came from reference gene primer amplification. TCRdb keeps only in-frame clones here, not all; method: immunoSEQ multiplex PCR. V and J calls and clone size come straight from that table; D and trimming were deduced from the DNA. The data show about 100,000 clones, around 88% seen once. Sequenced material: peripheral blood. This sequence originates from a human donor in a cohort sampled during active COVID-19.

The CDR3 loop reads CASSARTLAGRIQYF. The CDR3 DNA reads as TGTGCCAGCAGTGCGAGAACCCTAGCGGGAAGAATCCAGTACTTC. V and J are TRBV28 and TRBJ2-5, with 9 positions matching TRBD2. The ends lost 5 bases at V and 10 bases at J; junction bases unmatched: 14. The germline gives CDR1 MDHEN, CDR2 SYDVKM. The CDR3 has 15 residues. Based on the CDR3 plus reference TRBV28 and TRBJ2-5, the full variable domain is DVKVTQSSRYLVKRTGEKVFLECVQDMDHENMFWYRQDPGLGLRLIYFSYDVKMKEKGDIPEGYSVSREKKERFSLILESASTNQTSMYLCASSARTLAGRIQYFGPGTRLLVL.